One and the same sample provided the 5 T cell receptor beta chains below, sequenced in a study of OX40 agonist ivuxolimab in advanced cancers. Method: immunoSEQ multiplex PCR; TCRdb's copy keeps in-frame clones and lacks some. The profile shows 100,000 to 120,000 clones, approximately 89% of them singletons. The specimen was CD4+ or CD8+ T cells sorted from blood, collected in a trial of the OX40 agonist ivuxolimab. The origin of the receptors is an adult with an advanced solid tumor such as melanoma, head and neck, liver or kidney cancer.

The J gene is TRBJ1-2, the V gene TRBV5-1; D is unresolved. Germline V gives CDR1 SGHRS, CDR2 YFSETQ. The CDR3 spans 12 residues. V gave up 4 bases and J gave up 8 bases, with 12 bases separating them. CDR3 DNA: TGCGCCAGCAGCCCCGAATTGGGAGGCTACACCTTC. Protein sequence: CASSPELGGYTF.

This clone was counted a few times. The V call is TRBV2, the J call TRBJ2-1; D may be TRBD2 (6 bases). Trimming removed 7 bases from V and 9 bases from J, with 10 bases in between. This CDR3 region has 11 residues. From germline, CDR1 is SNHLY and CDR2 FYNNEI. The CDR3 DNA reads as TGTGCCAGCACTGGGGAGGTTGAGCAGTTCTTC. Amino acids: CASTGEVEQFF.

This rearrangement joins TRBV5-1 to TRBJ2-7; D is perhaps TRBD1 (6 bases). The germline V and J ends were trimmed by 0 bases and 7 bases, with 11 bases remaining between them. This CDR3 contains 13 residues. Germline CDR1 is SGHRS and CDR2 is YFSETQ. CDR3 nucleotide sequence: TGCGCCAGCAGCTTGGAAGCGGACAGAGAGCAGTACTTC. This encodes CASSLEADREQYF. Using reference TRBV5-1 and TRBJ2-7 for the parts outside the CDR3, the full variable domain is KAGVTQTPRYLIKTRGQQVTLSCSPISGHRSVSWYQQTPGQGLQFLFEYFSETQRNKGNFPGRFSGRQFSNSRSEMNVSTLELGDSALYLCASSLEADREQYFGPGTRLTVT.

This chain links TRBV2 with TRBJ2-3, with a weak D call TRBD1 (5 bases). This CDR3 has 15 amino acids. Germline CDR1 is SNHLY and CDR2 is FYNNEI. Deletions cut 5 bases from V and 6 bases from J, with 18 bases between. The CDR3 loop is CASSIQGVDGDTQYF. The CDR3 coding sequence is TGTGCCAGCAGTATACAAGGGGTGGACGGGGATACGCAGTATTTT.

The rearrangement joins TRBV20-1 to TRBJ1-2; D is unresolved. Between the trimmed V and J ends, which lost 3 bases and 5 bases, there was a span of 7 bases. The CDR3 extends over 11 amino acids. The germline V gene encodes CDR1 DFQATT and CDR2 SNEGSKA (reference sequence). DNA for the CDR3: TGCAGTGCTAGTAGTGGATATGGCTACACCTTC. It is translated as CSASSGYGYTF.